The 27 T cell receptor beta chains below were found in one sample sequenced in a study of memory CD4+ T cells and cytomegalovirus serostatus. The sort gate was single viable CD3+CD4+CD8-CD45RO+ cells for memory CD4+ T cells. Some clones are missing from TCRdb's copy, which holds only in-frame ones; the method was immunoSEQ multiplex PCR. The sample records tens of thousands of clones, approximately 80% being singletons. The source material was memory CD4+ T cells from blood. Receptors were obtained from an adult in good health and CMV-seronegative.

This clone was seen once. V usage is TRBV4-3 and J usage is TRBJ1-1; 8 nucleotides match TRBD1. Germline assignment: CDR1 LGHNA and CDR2 YSLEER. This CDR3 region has 16 residues. V shed 1 base and J 0 bases; nucleotides not matched to a gene: 4. The CDR3 loop reads CASSQGQGTLNTEAFF. In DNA, the CDR3 is TGCGCCAGCAGCCAAGGACAGGGGACCCTGAACACTGAAGCTTTCTTT.

The chain is built from TRBV4-3 and TRBJ2-2, with unresolved D. Germline CDR1 LGHNA, CDR2 YSLEER. This CDR3 has 15 residues. Trimming took 1 base from V and 3 from J, leaving 9 bases between them. The CDR3 coding sequence is TGCGCCAGCAGCCAAGGGGTTCTCTACACCGGGGAGCTGTTTTTT. Its protein product is CASSQGVLYTGELFF.

J is TRBJ2-1 and V is TRBV6-1, with D maybe TRBD2 (6 bases). Germline V lookup: CDR1 MNHNS, CDR2 SASEGT. The CDR3 extends over 16 amino acids. V was shortened by 3 bases and J by 0 bases, with 12 bases between the two germline ends. In DNA form, the CDR3 reads TGTGCCAGCAGTGACCCAGCGGGCCGCTCCTACAATGAGCAGTTCTTC. It specifies CASSDPAGRSYNEQFF.

This rearrangement joins TRBV7-2 to TRBJ1-4, with no clear D. CDR1 is SGHTA, CDR2 FQGNSA, per germline. V was shortened by 5 bases and J by 9 bases, with 16 bases between the two germline ends. CDR3 length: 14 amino acids. The CDR3 sequence: CASSMTEVSKKLFF. As DNA, the CDR3 is TGTGCCAGCAGCATGACGGAAGTTAGTAAAAAACTGTTTTTT. Looking up the rest from reference TRBV7-2 and TRBJ1-4 gives the full variable domain: GAGVSQSPSNKVTEKGKDVELRCDPISGHTALYWYRQSLGQGLEFLIYFQGNSAPDKSGLPSDRFSAERTGGSVSTLTIQRTQQEDSAVYLCASSMTEVSKKLFFGSGTQLSVL.

This clone was detected only once. The chain combines TRBV18 with TRBJ1-2; possible D gene TRBD1, 6 bases. The V gene's germline CDR1 is KGHSH and CDR2 LQKENI. V lost 3 bases and J 3 bases, leaving 8 bases between the germline ends. This CDR3 has 13 amino acids. CDR3 in amino acids: CASSPGQDYGYTF. The CDR3 DNA follows: TGTGCCAGCTCACCGGGACAAGACTATGGCTACACCTTC.

V usage is TRBV14 and J usage is TRBJ1-1; the D is unclear. The V and J ends lost 4 bases and 0 bases respectively, with 12 bases between them. Germline V gene lookup returns CDR1 SGHDN and CDR2 FVKESK. The CDR3 runs to 15 residues. The CDR3 DNA reads TGTGCCAGCAGCCGGGCCTCCTCCATGAACACTGAAGCTTTCTTT. Amino acids: CASSRASSMNTEAFF.

The rearrangement uses TRBV7-2 and TRBJ1-6, with no clear D. The germline gives CDR1 SGHTA, CDR2 FQGNSA. This CDR3 contains 16 residues. The V and J ends lost 3 bases and 9 bases respectively, with 18 bases between them. The CDR3 protein is CASSFGTITGISPLHF. CDR3 sequence (DNA): TGTGCCAGCAGCTTCGGAACCATTACCGGTATTTCACCCCTCCACTTT.

The chain combines TRBV19 with TRBJ1-2; D is unclear. Trimming took off 1 base at V and 7 bases at J, with 16 bases between the two ends. Germline V gene data show CDR1 as LNHDA and CDR2 as SQIVND (reference sequence). The CDR3 has 15 amino acids. The CDR3 loop is CASSIASTFVGGYTF. CDR3 DNA sequence: TGTGCCAGTAGTATAGCTTCCACCTTTGTGGGTGGCTACACCTTC.

This clone was seen a single time. V usage is TRBV28 and J usage is TRBJ2-2; D uncertain. CDR1 is MDHEN, CDR2 SYDVKM, per germline. Trimming stripped 6 bases from V and 3 bases from J, with 8 bases between. This CDR3 comprises 13 residues. The CDR3 DNA reads as TGTGCCAGCAGCTCCACATACACCGGGGAGCTGTTTTTT. Translating it yields CASSSTYTGELFF.

The chain combines TRBV7-9 with TRBJ2-2; D may be TRBD2 (6 bases). Germline V gene sequence: CDR1 SEHNR, CDR2 FQNEAQ (reference sequence). Deletions cut 5 bases from V and 4 bases from J, with 17 bases between. The CDR3 extends over 16 amino acids. CDR3 region: CASSDLARTGTGELFF. CDR3 coding DNA: TGTGCCAGCAGCGATCTAGCGCGGACTGGCACCGGGGAGCTGTTTTTT.

This clone showed up just once. The gene calls are TRBV11-3 and TRBJ2-2; 11 bases agree with TRBD2. The germline V gene encodes CDR1 SGHNT and CDR2 YENEEA. The CDR3 is made up of 16 amino acids. Trimming removed 4 bases from V and 4 bases from J; junction bases left unmatched: 5. The CDR3 bases are TGTGCCAGCAGCTCCCCTACTAGCGGGAGCACCGGGGAGCTGTTTTTT. Its protein is CASSSPTSGSTGELFF.

J is TRBJ2-3 and V is TRBV5-4; D is undetermined. CDR3 length: 14 amino acids. Trimming stripped 2 bases from V and 4 bases from J, with 11 bases between. Germline loops: CDR1 SGHNT, CDR2 YYREEE (reference sequence). CDR3 nucleotide sequence: TGTGCCAGCAGCTTTCGGTACCAGTCAGATACGCAGTATTTT. It is translated as CASSFRYQSDTQYF.

The chain joins TRBV29-1 to TRBJ2-7; no clear D gene. With 3 bases removed from V and 7 bases from J, the gap between germline ends came to 10 bases. This CDR3 is 11 amino acids long. The germline V gene encodes CDR1 SQVTM and CDR2 ANQGSEA. CDR3 amino acids: CSVEGAREQYF. The CDR3 region has the DNA TGCAGCGTTGAGGGTGCGCGAGAGCAGTACTTC.

This clone was seen only a few times. The chain recombines TRBV5-1 with TRBJ2-7, with D possibly being TRBD1 (6 bases). CDR1 and CDR2 from the germline V gene are SGHRS and YFSETQ. With 0 bases removed from V and 3 bases from J, the gap between germline ends came to 10 bases. The CDR3 runs to 14 residues. The CDR3 is CASSLALQGYEQYF. CDR3 in DNA: TGCGCCAGCAGCTTGGCTCTACAGGGCTACGAGCAGTACTTC.

A single count supports this clone. DNA for the CDR3: TGTGCCAGCAGTTACCCCGACCTAAGGGGCTACACCTTC. This encodes CASSYPDLRGYTF. The J gene is TRBJ1-2, the V gene TRBV6-5; D gene uncertain. The CDR3 has 13 amino acids. The germline V gene encodes CDR1 MNHEY and CDR2 SVGAGI. Trimming left V 2 bases short and J 8 bases short, with 12 bases between.

This clone turned up a few times. CDR3 bases: TGTGCCAGCAATTTAGGAGTGTCCACTGAAGCTTTCTTT. It encodes CASNLGVSTEAFF. The chain combines TRBV2 with TRBJ1-1, with D unresolved. This CDR3 spans 13 amino acids. The germline V and J ends were trimmed by 7 bases and 4 bases, with 13 bases remaining between them. CDR1 and CDR2 from the germline V gene are SNHLY and FYNNEI.

This chain uses TRBV7-7 with TRBJ2-5; weak D call: TRBD2 (7 bases). Germline V gene sequence: CDR1 SSHAT, CDR2 FNYEAQ (reference sequence). This CDR3 is 19 amino acids long. V gave up 0 bases and J gave up 3 bases, with 23 bases separating them. The CDR3 region is CASSLAPRGGVGGEETQYF. DNA of the CDR3: TGTGCCAGCAGCTTAGCCCCAAGGGGGGGAGTGGGAGGAGAAGAGACCCAGTACTTC. Drawing the rest from reference TRBV7-7 and TRBJ2-5, the complete variable domain is GAGVSQSPRYKVTKRGQDVTLRCDPISSHATLYWYQQALGQGPEFLTYFNYEAQPDKSGLPSDRFSAERPEGSISTLTIQRTEQRDSAMYRCASSLAPRGGVGGEETQYFGPGTRLLVL.

The gene calls are TRBV18 and TRBJ1-5; D is undetermined. The germline V and J ends were trimmed by 6 bases and 2 bases, with 17 bases remaining between them. The CDR3 runs to 16 residues. Looked up from germline, CDR1 is KGHSH and CDR2 is LQKENI. The CDR3 is CASSVRPGEGNQPQHF. The CDR3 DNA is TGTGCCAGCTCCGTACGCCCCGGGGAGGGCAATCAGCCCCAGCATTTT.

The rearrangement joins TRBV7-3 to TRBJ2-5, with D uncertain. Per germline, CDR1 SGHTA and CDR2 FQGTGA. The length of the CDR3 is 13 residues. The ends were cut back, 5 bases at V and 0 bases at J, with 7 bases in the middle. The CDR3 protein is CASSIIHQETQYF. The CDR3 bases are TGTGCCAGCAGCATCATTCACCAAGAGACCCAGTACTTC.

This clone appeared a single time. The chain couples TRBV20-1 to TRBJ1-2; D uncertain. This CDR3 is 10 amino acids long. Germline-derived CDR1 and CDR2 are DFQATT and SNEGSKA (reference sequence). V was shortened by 5 bases and J by 7 bases, with 8 bases between the two germline ends. The CDR3 DNA is TGCAGTGCTTGGCCGGGTGGCTACACCTTC. Translated: CSAWPGGYTF.

This chain uses TRBV4-3 with TRBJ1-2, with TRBD1 as a possible D gene (5 bases). From germline, CDR1 is LGHNA and CDR2 YSLEER. The V and J ends lost 0 bases and 7 bases respectively, with 15 bases between them. This CDR3 spans 15 amino acids. Here the CDR3 DNA reads TGCGCCAGCAGCCAAGAGGGGGTTGGAGGGCGTGGCTACACCTTC. It is translated as CASSQEGVGGRGYTF.

This clone was found once. The chain has TRBV6-4 and TRBJ2-1, with D tentatively TRBD2 (6 bases). This CDR3 has 14 amino acids. Germline V gives CDR1 MRHNA, CDR2 SNTAGT. V lost 4 bases and J lost 9, with 16 bases in between. CDR3 in amino acids: CASSGEVGHSEQFF. The CDR3 region has the DNA TGTGCCAGCAGTGGGGAGGTCGGTCATAGTGAGCAGTTCTTC.

J is TRBJ2-1 and V is TRBV5-1; weak D call: TRBD2 (5 bases). The CDR3 has 16 residues. The germline V and J ends were trimmed by 6 bases and 0 bases, with 16 bases remaining between them. Germline V gene data show CDR1 as SGHRS and CDR2 as YFSETQ. DNA for the CDR3: TGCGCCAGCATACTCACCCCGGGGAGCTCCTACAATGAGCAGTTCTTC. This sequence encodes CASILTPGSSYNEQFF. Using reference TRBV5-1 and TRBJ2-1 for the parts outside the CDR3, the full variable domain is KAGVTQTPRYLIKTRGQQVTLSCSPISGHRSVSWYQQTPGQGLQFLFEYFSETQRNKGNFPGRFSGRQFSNSRSEMNVSTLELGDSALYLCASILTPGSSYNEQFFGPGTRLTVL.

The chain carries TRBV30 and TRBJ1-6; no clear D. The V end was cut by 8 bases, the J end by 3 bases, with 11 bases between. The CDR3 extends over 13 amino acids. Germline V CDR1 and CDR2: GTSNPN, SVGIG (reference sequence). CDR3 sequence (DNA): TGTGCCGGCCGGGCTTTCTATAATTCACCCCTCCACTTT. Its protein is CAGRAFYNSPLHF.

The chain combines TRBV4-2 with TRBJ1-5; unclear D gene. V shed 0 bases and J shed 7 bases, with 10 bases lying between them. Per germline, CDR1 LGHNA and CDR2 YNFKEQ. The CDR3 totals 14 residues. The CDR3 region is CASSQESREQPQHF. Written as DNA, the CDR3 is TGTGCCAGCAGCCAAGAATCGCGGGAGCAGCCCCAGCATTTT.

This rearrangement joins TRBV4-1 to TRBJ2-3; no definite D call. The germline CDR1 and CDR2 sequences are MGHRA and YSYEKL. V gave up 1 base and J gave up 3 bases, with 8 bases separating them. CDR3 length: 14 amino acids. This CDR3 is CASSQVKGTDTQYF. The CDR3 DNA reads TGCGCCAGCAGCCAAGTCAAAGGGACAGATACGCAGTATTTT.

J is TRBJ1-2 and V is TRBV19, with D possibly matching TRBD1 (5 bases). The CDR3 spans 12 residues. In germline, CDR1 is LNHDA, CDR2 SQIVND (reference sequence). Trimming pared 5 bases from V and 5 bases from J, leaving 9 bases between. CDR3 nucleotide sequence: TGTGCCAGTAGTGGGGGACTTTATGGCTACACCTTC. It yields the protein CASSGGLYGYTF.